This T cell receptor beta chain stems from a study of shared clonotypes between healthy human individuals. V shed 2 bases and J shed 1 base, with 6 bases lying between them. Germline values: CDR1 SGHAT, CDR2 FQNNGV. The CDR3 length is 13 residues. The study's findings and limits: Investigators collected only blood, and repertoires in tissues likely differ. An anticipated effect of sequencing depth on clonotype sharing among donors was recognized.

The CD8 memory sample joined CD45RO+ cells and CCR7-negative CD45RA+ cells. About this clone: What it binds is not known.

Profiled with immunoSEQ multiplex PCR; TCRdb holds only in-frame clones, not every one. The sample has some 700,000 clones, roughly 87% seen once. The rearrangement links TRBV11-2 to TRBJ2-7; D is possibly TRBD2 (5 bases). Source material: memory CD8+ T cells from PBMCs. Subset of the sample: CD45RO+ cells pooled with CCR7-negative TemRA cells. The source is a man younger than 35 in good health. Some clones in this sample may be carry-over from other donors' samples. The CDR3 nucleotides read TGTGCCAGCAGCTTAACTAGTTCCTACGAGCAGTACTTC. Translating gives CASSLTSSYEQYF.